These 15 T cell receptor beta chains were all obtained from the same sample, sequenced in a study of relationships among human T cell subsets. The T cell receptor alpha and beta CDR3 regions were amplified from mRNA by semiquantitative ARM-PCR. Exponential amplification used communal superprimers after tagged nested gene-specific primers in ARM-PCR. In TCRdb, the multiplex PCR reads were re-called with MiXCR into one record per CDR3 protein. Here the sample spans around 14,000 distinct CDR3 sequences, about 60% being singletons. Sequenced input: total T cells sorted from blood. These receptors were taken from a man aged 40-49 years in good health.

This chain connects TRBV28 to TRBJ2-3; TRBD2 aligns across 9 bases. Germline trimming cut 1 base from V and 2 bases from J; bases unmatched to any gene: 4. The CDR3 is made up of 16 amino acids. The V gene's germline CDR1 is MDHEN and CDR2 SYDVKM. The CDR3 is CASSLLLAGDTDTQYF. As DNA, the CDR3 is TGTGCCAGCAGTTTATTGTTAGCGGGGGACACAGATACGCAGTATTTT. Supplemented by reference TRBV28 and TRBJ2-3, the full variable domain reads DVKVTQSSRYLVKRTGEKVFLECVQDMDHENMFWYRQDPGLGLRLIYFSYDVKMKEKGDIPEGYSVSREKKERFSLILESASTNQTSMYLCASSLLLAGDTDTQYFGPGTRLTVL.

This CDR3 reads CASSLVVEYGTDTQYF. Here the CDR3 DNA reads TGTGCCAGCAGCTTAGTAGTTGAGTACGGCACAGATACGCAGTATTTT. The gene calls are TRBV7-9 and TRBJ2-3; D is uncertain. The CDR3 is 16 amino acids. V gave up 1 base and J gave up 1 base, with 12 bases separating them. The germline V gene encodes CDR1 SEHNR and CDR2 FQNEAQ (reference sequence).

The rearrangement links TRBV4-1 to TRBJ1-1; TRBD1 is a possible D gene (6 bases). This CDR3 region has 15 residues. V dropped 5 bases and J dropped 1 base, with 14 bases sitting between them. Germline V gene data show CDR1 as MGHRA and CDR2 as YSYEKL. The CDR3 reads CASSSTGYQNTEAFF. CDR3 coding DNA: TGCGCCAGCAGCTCAACAGGGTACCAGAACACTGAAGCTTTCTTT.

The chain is built from TRBV20-1 and TRBJ1-2, with D maybe TRBD1 (6 bases). Germline V gene data show CDR1 as DFQATT and CDR2 as SNEGSKA (reference sequence). Between the trimmed V and J ends, which lost 5 bases and 2 bases, there was a span of 18 bases. The CDR3 spans 15 residues. The CDR3: CSAFTQGLRNYGYTF. The CDR3 coding sequence is TGCAGTGCTTTTACGCAGGGGCTCCGAAACTATGGCTACACCTTC.

This clonotype appeared a single time. The chain uses TRBV5-1 and TRBJ2-1; D is unresolved. The CDR3 consists of 14 residues. In germline, CDR1 is SGHRS, CDR2 YFSETQ. The V gene lost 0 bases and the J gene lost 10 bases, with 14 bases spanning the gap. The CDR3 sequence: CASSLEGPPPEQFF. The CDR3 nucleotides read TGCGCCAGCAGCTTGGAAGGCCCCCCGCCGGAGCAGTTCTTC.

The CDR3 reads CASSPGLGENIQYF. CDR3 DNA sequence: TGTGCCAGCAGCCCCGGACTAGGGGAAAACATTCAGTACTTC. The V call is TRBV7-3, the J call TRBJ2-4; 7 nucleotides align to TRBD2. This CDR3 has 14 amino acids. Germline loops: CDR1 SGHTA, CDR2 FQGTGA. After removal of 5 bases from V and 5 bases from J, the junction contained 6 bases not matched to a gene.

The chain has TRBV19 and TRBJ2-7; a possible D gene is TRBD1 (6 bases). The CDR3 runs to 15 residues. Trimming took off 5 bases at V and 4 bases at J, with 18 bases between the two ends. Germline V gene sequence: CDR1 LNHDA, CDR2 SQIVND (reference sequence). The CDR3 region is CASSAWTAARYEQYF. CDR3 bases: TGTGCCAGTAGTGCCTGGACAGCGGCACGGTACGAGCAGTACTTC.

The genes are TRBV10-3 and TRBJ2-7; D is ambiguous. The CDR3 sequence is 12 residues long. From germline, CDR1 is ENHRY and CDR2 SYGVKD. Between the trimmed V and J ends, which lost 3 bases and 5 bases, there was a span of 8 bases. This chain's CDR3 is CAISEVWDEQYF. The CDR3 DNA reads as TGTGCCATCAGTGAAGTTTGGGACGAGCAGTACTTC.

Here the CDR3 DNA reads TGTGCCAGCAGTTTATCGGCGGGACCCCCCACAGATACGCAGTATTTT. Its translation: CASSLSAGPPTDTQYF. The V call is TRBV27, the J call TRBJ2-3; D is possibly TRBD2 (6 bases). V lost 0 bases and J lost 2, with 12 bases in between. The CDR3 length is 16 residues. Germline assignment: CDR1 MNHEY and CDR2 SMNVEV (reference sequence).

This clonotype was seen a few times. The chain carries TRBV14 and TRBJ2-7; 7 bases are a match to TRBD2. This CDR3 has 15 amino acids. CDR1 SGHDN and CDR2 FVKESK come from the germline V gene. The V gene end was trimmed by 4 bases and the J gene end by 1 base; junction bases not matched to a gene: 7. CDR3 in DNA: TGTGCCAGCAGCCTCAGCGGGACCTTATCCTACGAGCAGTACTTC. Encoded protein: CASSLSGTLSYEQYF.

V and J are TRBV7-9 and TRBJ1-4; perhaps TRBD1 as D (5 bases). This CDR3 comprises 14 residues. CDR1 is SEHNR and CDR2 is FQNEAQ in the germline V gene (reference sequence). The V end was cut by 4 bases, the J end by 7 bases, with 13 bases between. The CDR3 region has the DNA TGTGCCAGCAGCTCCAGGGCGGAGGGTGAAAAACTGTTTTTT. This encodes CASSSRAEGEKLFF.

The J gene is TRBJ2-1, the V gene TRBV4-1; TRBD2 matches at 10 bases. From germline, CDR1 is MGHRA and CDR2 YSYEKL. Unmatched junction bases numbered 5, after V lost 0 bases and J lost 6 bases. The CDR3 runs 16 residues. The chain's CDR3 is CASSQESGGAANEQFF. The CDR3 DNA is TGCGCCAGCAGCCAAGAGAGCGGGGGGGCGGCCAATGAGCAGTTCTTC.

The rearrangement uses TRBV20-1 and TRBJ2-1; D gene unclear. The CDR3 totals 12 residues. Germline V CDR1 and CDR2: DFQATT, SNEGSKA (reference sequence). Trimming took off 6 bases at V and 7 bases at J, with 13 bases between the two ends. The CDR3, as DNA: TGCAGTGCCCCCCGAGATAGGAATGAGCAGTTCTTC. Translated, it gives CSAPRDRNEQFF.

This chain joins TRBV10-1 and TRBJ1-1; D is unclear. V was trimmed by 4 bases and J by 4 bases, leaving 16 bases between them. The CDR3 has 15 amino acids. The germline gives CDR1 WNHNN, CDR2 SYGVQD (reference sequence). CDR3 sequence reads: CASSAAGRTTTEAFF. The CDR3 nucleotides are TGCGCCAGCAGTGCCGCAGGACGCACGACCACTGAAGCTTTCTTT.

For this clonotype: One junction end does not reproduce the germline sequence, and a read error may be involved. The chain employs TRBV10-3 and TRBJ2-5; 8 bases agree with TRBD1. Germline-derived CDR1 and CDR2 are ENHRY and SYGVKD. The CDR3 runs 16 residues. The CDR3 spells CAISAGQGPLQEAQYF. The DNA of the CDR3 is TGTGCCATCAGTGCTGGACAGGGCCCACTCCAAGAGGCCCAGTACTTC.